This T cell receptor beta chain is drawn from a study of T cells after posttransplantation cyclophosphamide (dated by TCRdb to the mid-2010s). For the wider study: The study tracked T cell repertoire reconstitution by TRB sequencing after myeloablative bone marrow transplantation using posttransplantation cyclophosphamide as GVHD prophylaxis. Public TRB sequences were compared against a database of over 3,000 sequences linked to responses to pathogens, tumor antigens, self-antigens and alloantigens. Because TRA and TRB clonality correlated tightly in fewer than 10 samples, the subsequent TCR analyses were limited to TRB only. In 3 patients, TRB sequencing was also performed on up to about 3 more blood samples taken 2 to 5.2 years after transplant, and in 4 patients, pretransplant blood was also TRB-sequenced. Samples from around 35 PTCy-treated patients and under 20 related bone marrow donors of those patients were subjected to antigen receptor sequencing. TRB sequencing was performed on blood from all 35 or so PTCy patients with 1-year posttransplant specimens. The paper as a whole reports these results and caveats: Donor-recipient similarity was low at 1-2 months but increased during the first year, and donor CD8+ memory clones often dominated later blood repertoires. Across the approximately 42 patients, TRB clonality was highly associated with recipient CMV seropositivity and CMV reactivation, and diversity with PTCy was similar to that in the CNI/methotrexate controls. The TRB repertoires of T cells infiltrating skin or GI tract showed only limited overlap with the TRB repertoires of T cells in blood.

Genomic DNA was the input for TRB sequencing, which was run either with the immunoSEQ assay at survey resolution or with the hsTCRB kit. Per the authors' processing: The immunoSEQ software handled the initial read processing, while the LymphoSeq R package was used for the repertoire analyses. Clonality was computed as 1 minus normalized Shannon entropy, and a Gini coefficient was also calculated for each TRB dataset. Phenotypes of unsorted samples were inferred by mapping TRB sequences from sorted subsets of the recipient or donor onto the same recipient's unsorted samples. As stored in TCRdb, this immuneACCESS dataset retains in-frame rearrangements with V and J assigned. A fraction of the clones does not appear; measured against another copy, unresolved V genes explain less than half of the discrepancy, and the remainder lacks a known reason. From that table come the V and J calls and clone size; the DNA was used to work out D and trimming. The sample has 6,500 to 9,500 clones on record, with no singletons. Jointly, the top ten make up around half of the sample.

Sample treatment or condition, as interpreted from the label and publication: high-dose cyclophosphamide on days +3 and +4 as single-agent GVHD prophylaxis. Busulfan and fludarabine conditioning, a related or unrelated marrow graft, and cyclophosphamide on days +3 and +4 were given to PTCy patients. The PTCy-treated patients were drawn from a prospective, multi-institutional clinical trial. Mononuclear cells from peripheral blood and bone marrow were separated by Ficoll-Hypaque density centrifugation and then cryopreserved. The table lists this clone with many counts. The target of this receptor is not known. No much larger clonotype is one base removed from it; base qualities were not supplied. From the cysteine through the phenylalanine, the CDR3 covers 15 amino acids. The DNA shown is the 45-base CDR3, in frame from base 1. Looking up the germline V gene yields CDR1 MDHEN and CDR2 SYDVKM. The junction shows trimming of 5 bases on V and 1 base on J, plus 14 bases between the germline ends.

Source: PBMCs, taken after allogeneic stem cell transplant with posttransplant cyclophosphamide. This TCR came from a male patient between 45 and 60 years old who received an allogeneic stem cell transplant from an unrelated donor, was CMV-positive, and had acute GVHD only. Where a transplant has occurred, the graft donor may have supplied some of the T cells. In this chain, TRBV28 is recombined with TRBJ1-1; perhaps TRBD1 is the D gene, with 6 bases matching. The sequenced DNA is TGTGCCAGCAGTGAAGGACAGCGCCGGAACACTGAAGCTTTCTTT. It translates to CASSEGQRRNTEAFF.